Below are 9 T cell receptor beta chains sequenced from a single sample in a study of PD-1 blockade in classical Hodgkin lymphoma. TCRdb keeps only in-frame clones here, not all; method: immunoSEQ multiplex PCR. The sample lists about 40,000 clones; over 80% were seen once. Every patient had relapsed following autologous stem cell transplantation, and cohorts differed in brentuximab vedotin exposure. Sequencing used peripheral blood mononuclear cells (PBMCs), obtained at baseline. The receptors derive from a human donor with classical Hodgkin lymphoma.

The chain combines TRBV5-6 with TRBJ2-5; 7 nucleotides line up with TRBD2. V gave up 0 bases and J gave up 5 bases; unmatched junction bases: 4. CDR1 is SGHDT and CDR2 is YYEEEE in the germline V gene. The CDR3 loop spans 14 amino acids. Here the CDR3 reads CASSLAGRVETQYF. DNA of the CDR3: TGTGCCAGCAGCTTGGCAGGGAGGGTCGAGACCCAGTACTTC.

The chain links TRBV7-9 to TRBJ2-7; D perhaps matches TRBD2 (6 bases). Trimming took off 5 bases at V and 0 bases at J, with 14 bases between the two ends. The CDR3 length is 15 residues. CDR1 is SEHNR, CDR2 FQNEAQ, per germline (reference sequence). Here the CDR3 reads CASSPFGGNSYEQYF. DNA for the CDR3: TGTGCCAGCAGCCCTTTCGGGGGAAACTCCTACGAGCAGTACTTC. The full variable domain, completed using reference TRBV7-9 and TRBJ2-7, is DTGVSQNPRHKITKRGQNVTFRCDPISEHNRLYWYRQTLGQGPEFLTYFQNEAQLEKSRLLSDRFSAERPKGSFSTLEIQRTEQGDSAMYLCASSPFGGNSYEQYFGPGTRLTVT.

This chain links TRBV14 with TRBJ1-5, with D tentatively TRBD1 (6 bases). The CDR3 length is 16 residues. The V gene lost 4 bases and the J gene lost 5 bases, with 18 bases spanning the gap. Germline V gives CDR1 SGHDN, CDR2 FVKESK. In DNA, the CDR3 is TGTGCCAGCAGCCGAGTAGGGGGTGTAACATATCAGCCCCAGCATTTT. This sequence encodes CASSRVGGVTYQPQHF.

The chain has TRBV12-5 and TRBJ1-2; D is perhaps TRBD1 (6 bases). The V gene's germline CDR1 is LGHNT and CDR2 FRNRAP. The CDR3 covers 14 residues. V was pared by 1 base and J by 3 bases, with 9 bases between. CDR3 in DNA: TGTGCTAGTGGTTTGGAAACAGGGTACTATGGCTACACCTTC. It translates to CASGLETGYYGYTF.

This chain links TRBV4-3 with TRBJ2-7; TRBD2 agrees at 14 bases. Germline V CDR1 and CDR2: LGHNA, YSLEER. The J segment lost 7 bases and the V segment lost 9 bases, leaving 20 bases of the junction unmatched. This CDR3 region has 18 residues. CDR3 nucleotides: TGCGCCAGAAGACGCCGGGTCCGACTAGCGGGAGGGCCGCGGGAGCAGTACTTC. Translation gives CARRRRVRLAGGPREQYF.

The chain is built from TRBV5-5 and TRBJ1-4; 7 bases are a match to TRBD1. The germline V gene has CDR1 SGHKS and CDR2 YYEKEE (reference sequence). This CDR3 is built from 14 residues. Trimming at V came to 4 bases and at J to 7 bases, leaving 7 bases not matched to a gene. The CDR3 region has the DNA TGTGCCAGCAGCACAAAGACAGGGATTGAAAAACTGTTTTTT. This gives the protein CASSTKTGIEKLFF.

By frequency in the sample, this clone is medium-sized. The chain is built from TRBV4-3 and TRBJ1-4; 12 bases agree with TRBD1. Germline V lookup: CDR1 LGHNA, CDR2 YSLEER. With V trimmed by 6 bases and J by 8 bases, 10 bases remained unmatched. This CDR3 has 16 residues. The CDR3 region has the DNA TGCGCCAGCAGTCGGGACAGGGGGCAAAGCGGGGAAAAACTGTTTTTT. Translating gives CASSRDRGQSGEKLFF.

The chain couples TRBV5-8 to TRBJ2-5; TRBD2 agrees at 12 bases. The V and J ends lost 4 bases and 4 bases, in that order; junction bases with no gene match: 5. Germline CDR1 is SGHTS and CDR2 is YDEGEE. There are 15 residues in the CDR3. CDR3 region: CASSPTTSGRETQYF. The CDR3 nucleotides read TGTGCCAGCAGCCCCACGACTAGCGGGAGAGAGACCCAGTACTTC.

The V call is TRBV11-2, the J call TRBJ1-3; weak D call: TRBD1 (5 bases). The CDR3 is 13 residues long. CDR1 and CDR2 (germline): SGHAT, FQNNGV. The ends were cut back, 4 bases at V and 4 bases at J, with 8 bases in the middle. CDR3 sequence reads: CASSSYRGNTIYF. The CDR3 DNA follows: TGTGCCAGCAGCTCCTACAGGGGAAACACCATATATTTT.